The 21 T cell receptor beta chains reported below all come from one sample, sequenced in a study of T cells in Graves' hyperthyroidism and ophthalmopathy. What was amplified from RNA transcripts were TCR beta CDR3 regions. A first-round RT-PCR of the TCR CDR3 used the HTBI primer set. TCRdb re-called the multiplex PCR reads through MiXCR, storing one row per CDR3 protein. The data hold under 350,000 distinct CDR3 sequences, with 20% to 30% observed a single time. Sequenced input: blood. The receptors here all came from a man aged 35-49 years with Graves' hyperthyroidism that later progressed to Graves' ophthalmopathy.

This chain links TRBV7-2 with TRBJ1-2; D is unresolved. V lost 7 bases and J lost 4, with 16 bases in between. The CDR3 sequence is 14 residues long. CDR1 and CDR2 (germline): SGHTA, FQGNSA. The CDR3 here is CASNYMGLVYGYTF. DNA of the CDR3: TGTGCCAGCAACTACATGGGTTTAGTCTATGGCTACACCTTC.

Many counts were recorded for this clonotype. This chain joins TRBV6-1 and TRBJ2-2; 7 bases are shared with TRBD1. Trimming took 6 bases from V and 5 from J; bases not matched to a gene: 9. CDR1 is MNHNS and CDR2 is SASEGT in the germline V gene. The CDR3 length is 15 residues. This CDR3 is CASSLFTGDTGELFF. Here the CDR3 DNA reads TGTGCCAGCAGCTTGTTCACAGGGGATACCGGGGAGCTGTTTTTT.

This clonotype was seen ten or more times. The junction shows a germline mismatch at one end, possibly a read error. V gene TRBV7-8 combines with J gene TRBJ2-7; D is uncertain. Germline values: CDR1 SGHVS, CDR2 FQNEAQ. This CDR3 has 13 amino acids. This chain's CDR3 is CASSLGTPYEQYF. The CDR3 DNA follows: TGTGCCAGCAGTTTAGGCACACCCTACGAGCAGTACTTC.

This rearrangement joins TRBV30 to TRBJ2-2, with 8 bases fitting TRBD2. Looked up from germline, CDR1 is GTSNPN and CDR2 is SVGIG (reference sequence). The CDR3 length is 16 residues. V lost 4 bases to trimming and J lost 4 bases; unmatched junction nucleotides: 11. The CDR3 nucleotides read TGTGCCTGGATCCCAAGGGCGGGAGGCCTCACCGGGGAGCTGTTTTTT. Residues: CAWIPRAGGLTGELFF.

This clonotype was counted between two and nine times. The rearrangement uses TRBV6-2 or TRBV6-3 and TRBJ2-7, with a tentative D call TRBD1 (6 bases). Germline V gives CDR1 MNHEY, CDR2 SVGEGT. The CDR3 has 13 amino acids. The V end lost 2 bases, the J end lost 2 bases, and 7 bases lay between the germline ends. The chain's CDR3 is CASSYGQTYEQYF. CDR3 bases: TGTGCCAGCAGTTACGGACAGACCTACGAGCAGTACTTC.

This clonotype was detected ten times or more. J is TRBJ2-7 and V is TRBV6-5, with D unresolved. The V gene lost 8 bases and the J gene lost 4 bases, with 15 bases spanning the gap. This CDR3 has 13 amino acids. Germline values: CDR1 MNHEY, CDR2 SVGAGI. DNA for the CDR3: TGTGCCAGCCATAACTCGGAATTTTACGAGCAGTACTTC. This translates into CASHNSEFYEQYF.

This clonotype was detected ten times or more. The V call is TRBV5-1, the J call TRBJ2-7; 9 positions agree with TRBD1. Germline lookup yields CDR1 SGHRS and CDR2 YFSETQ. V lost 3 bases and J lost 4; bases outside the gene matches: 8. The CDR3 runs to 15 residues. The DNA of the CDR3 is TGCGCCAGCAGCTGGGGCACAGGGGGCGGGTACGAGCAGTACTTC. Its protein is CASSWGTGGGYEQYF.

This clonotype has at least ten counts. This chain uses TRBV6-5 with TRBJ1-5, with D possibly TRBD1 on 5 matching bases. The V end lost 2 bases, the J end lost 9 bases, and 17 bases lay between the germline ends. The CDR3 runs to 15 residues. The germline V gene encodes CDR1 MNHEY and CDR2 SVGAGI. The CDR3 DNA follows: TGTGCCAGCAGTTACAATAGGGACGGCCCCAGGCCCCAGCATTTT. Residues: CASSYNRDGPRPQHF.

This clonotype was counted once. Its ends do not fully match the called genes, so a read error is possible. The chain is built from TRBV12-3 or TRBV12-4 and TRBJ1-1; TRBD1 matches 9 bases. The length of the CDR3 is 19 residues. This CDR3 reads CASSLEFVRYRGLNTEAFF. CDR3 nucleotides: TGTGCCAGTAGTTTAGAATTCGTACGGTACAGGGGGCTGAACACTGAAGCTTTCTTT.

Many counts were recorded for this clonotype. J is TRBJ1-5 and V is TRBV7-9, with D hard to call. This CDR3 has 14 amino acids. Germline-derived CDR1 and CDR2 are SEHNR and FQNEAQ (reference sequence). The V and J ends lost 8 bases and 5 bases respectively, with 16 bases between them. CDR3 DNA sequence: TGTGCCAGCGGGCCTGTGGGGTTAGATCAGCCCCAGCATTTT. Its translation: CASGPVGLDQPQHF.

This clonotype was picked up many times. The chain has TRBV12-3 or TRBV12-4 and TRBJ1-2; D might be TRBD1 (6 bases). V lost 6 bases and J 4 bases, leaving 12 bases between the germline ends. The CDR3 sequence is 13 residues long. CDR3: CASRPQGGYGYTF. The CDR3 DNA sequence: TGTGCCAGCAGACCCCAAGGGGGCTATGGCTACACCTTC.

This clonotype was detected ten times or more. The CDR3 region has the DNA TGCAGCGTTGTTCGGGACAGGGGGCGCGGTGAAGCTTTCTTT. This gives the protein CSVVRDRGRGEAFF. This chain joins TRBV29-1 and TRBJ1-1; 12 nucleotides match TRBD1. The CDR3 runs 14 residues. Germline loops: CDR1 SQVTM, CDR2 ANQGSEA. J lost 7 bases, V lost 4 bases, and 7 bases had no gene match.

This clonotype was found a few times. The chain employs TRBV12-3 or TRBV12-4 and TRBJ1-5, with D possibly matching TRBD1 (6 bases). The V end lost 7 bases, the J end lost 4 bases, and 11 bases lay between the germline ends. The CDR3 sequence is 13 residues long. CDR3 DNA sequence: TGTGCCAGCAACAGGGACGGGAATCAGCCCCAGCATTTT. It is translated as CASNRDGNQPQHF.

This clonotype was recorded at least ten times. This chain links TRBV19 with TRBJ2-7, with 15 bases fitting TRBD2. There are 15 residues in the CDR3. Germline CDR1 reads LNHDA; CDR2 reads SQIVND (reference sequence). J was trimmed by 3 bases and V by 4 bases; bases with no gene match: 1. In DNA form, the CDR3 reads TGTGCCAGTAGTAGGGGACTAGCGGGAGGCTACGAGCAGTACTTC. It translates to CASSRGLAGGYEQYF.

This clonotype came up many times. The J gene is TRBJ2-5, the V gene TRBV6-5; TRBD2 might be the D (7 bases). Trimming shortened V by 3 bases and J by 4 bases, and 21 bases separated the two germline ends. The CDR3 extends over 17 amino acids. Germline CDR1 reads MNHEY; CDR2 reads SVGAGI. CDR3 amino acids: CASSYGGDRSGRETQYF. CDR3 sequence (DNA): TGTGCCAGCAGTTATGGGGGCGATCGTAGCGGGCGAGAGACCCAGTACTTC.

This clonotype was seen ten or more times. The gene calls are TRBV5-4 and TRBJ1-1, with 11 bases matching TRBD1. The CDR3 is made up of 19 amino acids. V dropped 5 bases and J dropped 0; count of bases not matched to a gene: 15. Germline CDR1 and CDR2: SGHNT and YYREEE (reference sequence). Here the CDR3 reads CASRRTGGGWTQMNTEAFF. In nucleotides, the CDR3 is TGTGCCAGCAGGAGGACAGGGGGCGGTTGGACTCAGATGAACACTGAAGCTTTCTTT.

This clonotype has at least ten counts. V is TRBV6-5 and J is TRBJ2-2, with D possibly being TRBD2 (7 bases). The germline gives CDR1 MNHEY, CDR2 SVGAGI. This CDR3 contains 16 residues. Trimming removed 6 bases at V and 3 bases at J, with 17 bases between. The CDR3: CASSPTGGRDTGELFF. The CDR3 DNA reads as TGTGCCAGCAGCCCCACCGGGGGGCGCGACACCGGGGAGCTGTTTTTT.

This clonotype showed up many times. CDR3 coding DNA: TGTGCCAGCTCACCGACTAGCGGGTACTACGAGCAGTACTTC. This encodes CASSPTSGYYEQYF. This chain connects TRBV18 to TRBJ2-7; TRBD2 matches 10 bases. Per germline, CDR1 KGHSH and CDR2 LQKENI. The CDR3 has 14 residues. The J segment lost 3 bases and the V segment lost 3 bases, leaving 2 bases of the junction unmatched.

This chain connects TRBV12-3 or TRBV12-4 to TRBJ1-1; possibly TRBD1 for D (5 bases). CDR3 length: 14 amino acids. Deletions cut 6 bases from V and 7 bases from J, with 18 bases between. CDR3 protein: CASSPRGLKIEAFF. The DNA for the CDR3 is TGTGCCAGCAGCCCTAGGGGACTGAAAATTGAAGCTTTCTTT.

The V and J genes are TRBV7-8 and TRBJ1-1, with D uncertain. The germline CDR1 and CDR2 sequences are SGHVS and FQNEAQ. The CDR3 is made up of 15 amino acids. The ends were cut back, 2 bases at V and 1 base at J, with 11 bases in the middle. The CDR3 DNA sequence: TGTGCCAGCAGCTTATATTCGAGGGAGAACACTGAAGCTTTCTTT. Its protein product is CASSLYSRENTEAFF. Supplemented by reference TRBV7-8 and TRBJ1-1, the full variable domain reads GAGVSQSPRYKVAKRGQDVALRCDPISGHVSLFWYQQALGQGPEFLTYFQNEAQLDKSGLPSDRFFAERPEGSVSTLKIQRTQQEDSAVYLCASSLYSRENTEAFFGQGTRLTVV.

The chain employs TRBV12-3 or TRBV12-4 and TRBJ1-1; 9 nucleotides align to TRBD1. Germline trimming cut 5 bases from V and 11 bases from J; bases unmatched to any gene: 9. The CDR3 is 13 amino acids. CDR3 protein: CASSPLQGANAFF. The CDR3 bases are TGTGCCAGCAGTCCCTTACAGGGGGCAAATGCTTTCTTT.